This T cell receptor (beta chain) appears in the sequencing data of a study of blood T cell repertoires in COVID-19. How the authors handled the data: The assay estimated nucleated cells by amplifying reference gene primers. Generated by immunoSEQ multiplex PCR, the TCRdb table keeps only in-frame clones and is missing some. That table is the source of V, J and clone size, and D and trimming were worked out from the DNA. This table holds about 55,000 clones, roughly four fifths found once. The germline gives CDR1 LNHDA, CDR2 SQIVND (reference sequence). The CDR3 runs to 14 residues. V was clipped by 4 bases and J by 7 bases, with 16 bases between them.

The receptor was derived from a woman aged 55-70 years with acute or convalescent COVID-19. The V gene is TRBV19, the J gene TRBJ1-1, with a weak D call TRBD1 (5 bases). Sequenced input: peripheral blood. Here the CDR3 reads CASSRGYRSDEAFF. The DNA for the CDR3 is TGTGCCAGTAGTAGGGGATACAGGAGTGATGAAGCTTTCTTT.